This T cell receptor beta chain was recorded in a study of sequential checkpoint blockade in melanoma. Across the study: After both sequences, patients received maintenance nivolumab. TCRβ was sequenced from DNA of 91 pretreatment tumors. Whole-study results and caveats: About 30 times likelier clinical benefit followed increased tumor T-cell fraction and clonality.

The assay was immunoSEQ multiplex PCR, and TCRdb's table has in-frame clones only and misses some. Of some 7,000 clones detected, under 30% appear once; the ten largest clones hold roughly 21%. Treatment noted: randomized to nivolumab then ipilimumab (arm A) or the reverse (arm B). DNA-damaging chemotherapy had not been given to any patient beforehand. As regards this clone: Antigen specificity is unknown.

The germline V gene encodes CDR1 SGHNT and CDR2 YENEEA. Trimming shortened V by 3 bases and J by 0 bases, and 12 bases separated the two germline ends. The CDR3 covers 15 residues. The chain is built from TRBV11-3 and TRBJ2-7, with a weak D call TRBD2 (5 bases). The origin of this receptor is a human donor with melanoma. This material consisted of tumor tissue (inferred from file names), taken from a patient given nivolumab and ipilimumab in sequence. CDR3 sequence (DNA): TGTGCCAGCAGCTTTGCGGGCGGGTTCTCCTACGAGCAGTACTTC. It specifies CASSFAGGFSYEQYF.